One TCR beta chain is described in this entry. The CDR3 is made up of 16 amino acids. The record originates from a study of T cell responses to AZD1222 COVID-19 vaccine. Repertoires were generated with immunoSEQ multiplex PCR, while TCRdb's copy carries only in-frame clones and drops some. The sample lists around 99,000 clones, approximately 90% occurring once. The sequencing used peripheral blood, collected on day 0 of AZD1222 vaccination. This TCR came from an adult in good health. The chain is built from TRBV1 and TRBJ2-1; the table's D call of TRBD2 was not tested on the DNA. TRBV1 is assigned pseudogene status. The CDR3 coding sequence is TGCACCAGCAGCCAAGAACCTAGCGGGAGGGCGAATGAGCAGTTCTTC. It is translated as CTSSQEPSGRANEQFF.